This is a list of T cell receptor beta chains from one sample in a study of chemoradiotherapy in HPV16-positive cancers. Clones were sequenced by immunoSEQ multiplex PCR, and TCRdb holds only the in-frame ones, with some missing. The sample comprises 40,000 or so clones, more than 75% of which are singletons, and around 5.2% rests with the top ten. The sample here was blood, taken from a patient who underwent chemoradiotherapy. Every receptor here comes from a human donor with HPV-associated anogenital cancer. Each CDR3 is given with its conserved first and last residue.

v_call cdr3_aa
TRBV7-9 CASRDRGGGLEEQFF
TRBV30 CARRLSSGNTIYF
TRBV7-2 CASSSWGSGSTDTQYF
TRBV30 CAWSTSGSYEQYF
TRBV7-8 CASSFSGIYLAKNIQYF
TRBV10-3 CAISENRGEIEQYF
TRBV6-4 CASSDSIKRGDTGELFF
TRBV13 CASSSRTSVSDTQYF
TRBV5-1 CASSLAPDRAHEQYF
TRBV18 CASSPEQTSYEQYF
TRBV6-5 CASKRTQGSRETQYF
TRBV7-2 CASSPGQGAMGEQYF
TRBV7-9 CASSLGQGIIGYTF
TRBV7-9 CASSLEGAGLETQYF
TRBV6-5 CASSQGWGWNTIYF
TRBV18 CASSPLRGQETQYF
TRBV19 CASSPGLAGGRDEQFF
TRBV23-1 CASSLRGDGSRRDTQYF
TRBV5-1 CASSLEFMLNTEAFF
TRBV19 CASFAGSGANVLTF
TRBV7-3 CASSVTGANTEAFF
TRBV29-1 CSVEDLGNTDTQYF
TRBV9 CASSVVGGDGYTF
TRBV30 CACQGAGNTIYF
TRBV7-9 CASSLEPSGPLHF
TRBV14 CASSQGGSTANTGELFF
TRBV5-1 CASSFRDRGVGEQFF
TRBV19 CASSQFSAGVGGQETQYF